Sequencing of this T cell receptor (beta chain) was carried out in a study of OX40 agonist ivuxolimab in advanced cancers. At the level of the study: Patients achieving partial responses numbered three: one hepatocellular carcinoma case and two cutaneous melanoma cases.

Cycle 7 day 1, cycle 4 day 1, and baseline were the timepoints at which blood was sampled. The CDR3 consists of 15 residues. The V end was cut by 0 bases, the J end by 1 base, with 5 bases between. Germline V gene data show CDR1 as SGHNT and CDR2 as YYREEE (reference sequence). About this clone itself: Its specificity is not known.

Broader study findings: The average count of expanded clones was higher among CD8+ T cells than among CD4+.

TCRdb's copy holds only in-frame clones and misses some; the assay was immunoSEQ multiplex PCR. The sample includes 97,000 or so clones, around 90% of them seen just once. This TCR was recovered from an adult with an advanced solid tumor such as melanoma, head and neck, liver or kidney cancer. V and J are TRBV5-4 and TRBJ1-6; D not resolved. The specimen comprised CD4+ or CD8+ T cells sorted from blood, sampled in a trial of the OX40 agonist ivuxolimab. The CDR3 loop reads CASSLGESYNSPLHF. Here the CDR3 DNA reads TGTGCCAGCAGCTTGGGGGAATCCTATAATTCACCCCTCCACTTT.